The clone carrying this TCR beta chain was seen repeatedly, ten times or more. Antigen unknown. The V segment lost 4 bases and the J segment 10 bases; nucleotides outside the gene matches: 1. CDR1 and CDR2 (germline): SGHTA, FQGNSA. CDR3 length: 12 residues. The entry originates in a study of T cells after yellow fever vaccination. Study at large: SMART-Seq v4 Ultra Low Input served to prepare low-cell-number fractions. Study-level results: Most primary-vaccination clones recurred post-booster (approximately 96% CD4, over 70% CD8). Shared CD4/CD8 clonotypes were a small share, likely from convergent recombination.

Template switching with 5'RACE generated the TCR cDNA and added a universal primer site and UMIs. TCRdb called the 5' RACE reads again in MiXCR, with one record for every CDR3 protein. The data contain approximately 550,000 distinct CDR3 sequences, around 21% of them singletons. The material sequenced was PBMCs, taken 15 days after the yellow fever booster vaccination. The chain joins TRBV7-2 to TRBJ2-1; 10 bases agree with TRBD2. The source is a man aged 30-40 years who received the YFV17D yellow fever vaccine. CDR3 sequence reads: CASSSSGSEQFF. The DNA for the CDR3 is TGTGCCAGCAGCTCTAGCGGGAGCGAGCAGTTCTTC. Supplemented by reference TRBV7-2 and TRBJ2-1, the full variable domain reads GAGVSQSPSNKVTEKGKDVELRCDPISGHTALYWYRQSLGQGLEFLIYFQGNSAPDKSGLPSDRFSAERTGGSVSTLTIQRTQQEDSAVYLCASSSSGSEQFFGPGTRLTVL.